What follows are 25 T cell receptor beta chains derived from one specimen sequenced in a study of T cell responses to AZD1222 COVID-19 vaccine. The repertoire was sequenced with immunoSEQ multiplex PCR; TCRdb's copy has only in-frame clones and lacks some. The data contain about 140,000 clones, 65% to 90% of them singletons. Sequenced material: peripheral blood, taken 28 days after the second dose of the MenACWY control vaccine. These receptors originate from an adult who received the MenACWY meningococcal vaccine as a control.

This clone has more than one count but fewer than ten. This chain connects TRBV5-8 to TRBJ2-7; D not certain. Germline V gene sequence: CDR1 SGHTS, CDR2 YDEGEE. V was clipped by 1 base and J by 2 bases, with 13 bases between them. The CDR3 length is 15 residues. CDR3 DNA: TGTGCCAGCAGCTTGAAGGGTCCGGACCCCTACGAGCAGTACTTC. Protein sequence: CASSLKGPDPYEQYF.

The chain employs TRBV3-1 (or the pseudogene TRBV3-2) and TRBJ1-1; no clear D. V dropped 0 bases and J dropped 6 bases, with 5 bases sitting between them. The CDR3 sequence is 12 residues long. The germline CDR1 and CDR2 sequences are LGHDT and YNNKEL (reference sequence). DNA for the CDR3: TGTGCCAGCAGCCAAGATCTCTCTGAAGCTTTCTTT. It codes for CASSQDLSEAFF.

The CDR3 DNA reads as TGCGCCAGCAGCTTGTGGTCTAGCGGGACAAACACCGGGGAGCTGTTTTTT. Encoded protein: CASSLWSSGTNTGELFF. The chain combines TRBV5-1 with TRBJ2-2; 9 nucleotides match TRBD2. Trimming removed 1 base from V and 2 bases from J; junction bases left unmatched: 6. Germline V CDR1 and CDR2: SGHRS, YFSETQ. The CDR3 is 17 amino acids.

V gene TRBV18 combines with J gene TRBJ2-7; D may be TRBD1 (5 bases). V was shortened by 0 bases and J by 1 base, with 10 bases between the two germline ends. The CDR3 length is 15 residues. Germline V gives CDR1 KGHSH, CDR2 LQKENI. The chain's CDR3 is CASSPPLAGSYEQYF. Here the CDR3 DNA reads TGTGCCAGCTCACCACCGCTGGCAGGGTCCTACGAGCAGTACTTC.

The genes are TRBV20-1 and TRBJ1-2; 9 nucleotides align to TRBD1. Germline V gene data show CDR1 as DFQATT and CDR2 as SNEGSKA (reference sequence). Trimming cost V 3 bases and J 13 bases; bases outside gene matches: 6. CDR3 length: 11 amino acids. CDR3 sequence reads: CSAREQGAFTF. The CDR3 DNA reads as TGCAGTGCTAGGGAACAGGGGGCCTTCACCTTC.

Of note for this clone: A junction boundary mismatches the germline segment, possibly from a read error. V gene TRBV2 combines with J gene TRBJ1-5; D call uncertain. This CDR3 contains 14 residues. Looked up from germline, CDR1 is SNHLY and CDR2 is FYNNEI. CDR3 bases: TGTGCCAGCAGTCGGGAGCCTAGCAGTCAGCCCCAGCATTTT. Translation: CASSREPSSQPQHF.

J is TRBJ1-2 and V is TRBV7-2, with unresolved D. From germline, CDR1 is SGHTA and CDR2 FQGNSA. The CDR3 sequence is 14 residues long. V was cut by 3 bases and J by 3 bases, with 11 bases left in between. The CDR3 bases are TGTGCCAGCAGCTTCGGTTTCGTGGACTATGGCTACACCTTC. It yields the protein CASSFGFVDYGYTF.

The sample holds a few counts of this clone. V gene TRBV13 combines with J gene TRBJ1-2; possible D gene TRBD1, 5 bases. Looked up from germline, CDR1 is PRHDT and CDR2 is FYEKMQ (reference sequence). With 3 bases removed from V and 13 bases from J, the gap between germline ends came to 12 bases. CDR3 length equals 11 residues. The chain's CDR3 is CASSLEPGTTF. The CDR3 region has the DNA TGTGCCAGCAGCTTGGAACCGGGGACCACCTTC.

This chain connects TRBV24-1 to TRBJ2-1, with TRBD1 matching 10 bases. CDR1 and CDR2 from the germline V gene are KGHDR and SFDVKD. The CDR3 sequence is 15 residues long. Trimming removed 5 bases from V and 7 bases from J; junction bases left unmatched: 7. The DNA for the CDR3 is TGTGCCACCAGTGCTTTTGGGACAGGGGTTAATGAGCAGTTCTTC. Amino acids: CATSAFGTGVNEQFF.

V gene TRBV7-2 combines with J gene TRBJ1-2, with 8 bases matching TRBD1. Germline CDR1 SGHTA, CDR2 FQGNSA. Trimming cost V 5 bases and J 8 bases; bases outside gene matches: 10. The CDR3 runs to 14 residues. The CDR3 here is CASSQPPGGRGYTF. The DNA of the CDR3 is TGTGCCAGCAGCCAACCTCCAGGGGGCAGGGGCTACACCTTC.

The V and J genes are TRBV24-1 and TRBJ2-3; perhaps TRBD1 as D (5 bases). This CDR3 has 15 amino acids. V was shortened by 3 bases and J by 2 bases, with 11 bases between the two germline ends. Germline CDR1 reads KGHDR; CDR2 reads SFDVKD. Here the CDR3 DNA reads TGTGCCACCAGTGATCAGACAGCTTTCACAGATACGCAGTATTTT. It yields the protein CATSDQTAFTDTQYF.

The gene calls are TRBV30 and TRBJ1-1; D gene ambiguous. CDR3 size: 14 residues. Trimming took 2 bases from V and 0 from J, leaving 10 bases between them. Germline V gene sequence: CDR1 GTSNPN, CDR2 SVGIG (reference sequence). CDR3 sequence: CAWSKRDLNTEAFF. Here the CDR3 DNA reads TGTGCCTGGAGTAAGAGAGATTTGAACACTGAAGCTTTCTTT.

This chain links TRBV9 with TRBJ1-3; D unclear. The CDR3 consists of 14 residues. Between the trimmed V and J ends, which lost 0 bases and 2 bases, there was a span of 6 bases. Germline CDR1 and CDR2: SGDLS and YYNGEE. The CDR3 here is CASSVEGTGNTIYF. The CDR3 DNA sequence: TGTGCCAGCAGCGTAGAAGGTACTGGAAACACCATATATTTT. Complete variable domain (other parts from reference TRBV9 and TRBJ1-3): DSGVTQTPKHLITATGQRVTLRCSPRSGDLSVYWYQQSLDQGLQFLIQYYNGEERAKGNILERFSAQQFPDLHSELNLSSLELGDSALYFCASSVEGTGNTIYFGEGSWLTVV.

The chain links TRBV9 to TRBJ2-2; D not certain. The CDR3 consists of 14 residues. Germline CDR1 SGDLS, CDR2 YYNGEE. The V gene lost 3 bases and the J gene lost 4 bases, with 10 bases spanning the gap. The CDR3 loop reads CASSAQLATGELFF. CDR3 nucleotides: TGTGCCAGCAGCGCCCAACTGGCCACCGGGGAGCTGTTTTTT.

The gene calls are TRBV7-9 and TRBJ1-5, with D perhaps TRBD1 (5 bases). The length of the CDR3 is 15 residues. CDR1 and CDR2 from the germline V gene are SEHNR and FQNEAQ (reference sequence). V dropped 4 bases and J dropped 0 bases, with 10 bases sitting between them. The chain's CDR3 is CASSSSGSSNQPQHF. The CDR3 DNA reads TGTGCCAGCAGCTCATCAGGGAGTAGCAATCAGCCCCAGCATTTT.

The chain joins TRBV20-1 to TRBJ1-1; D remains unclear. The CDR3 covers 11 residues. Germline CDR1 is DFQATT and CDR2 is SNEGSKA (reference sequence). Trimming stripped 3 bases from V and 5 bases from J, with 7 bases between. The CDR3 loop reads CSASLTTEAFF. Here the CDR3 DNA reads TGCAGTGCTAGCCTAACTACTGAAGCTTTCTTT.

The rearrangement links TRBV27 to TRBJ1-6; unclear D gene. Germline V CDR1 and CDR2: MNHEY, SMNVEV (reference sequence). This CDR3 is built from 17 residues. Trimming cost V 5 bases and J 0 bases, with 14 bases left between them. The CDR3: CASSIRPISSYNSPLHF. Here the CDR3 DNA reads TGTGCCAGCAGTATCCGTCCAATAAGCTCCTATAATTCACCCCTCCACTTT.

In DNA, the CDR3 is TGTGCCAGCAGCTCCCTGACTAGCGCGTACAATGAGCAGTTCTTC. Translation gives CASSSLTSAYNEQFF. The chain recombines TRBV7-2 with TRBJ2-1; 8 bases are shared with TRBD2. The CDR3 runs 15 residues. V lost 4 bases and J lost 4; bases outside the gene matches: 6. The germline V gene encodes CDR1 SGHTA and CDR2 FQGNSA.

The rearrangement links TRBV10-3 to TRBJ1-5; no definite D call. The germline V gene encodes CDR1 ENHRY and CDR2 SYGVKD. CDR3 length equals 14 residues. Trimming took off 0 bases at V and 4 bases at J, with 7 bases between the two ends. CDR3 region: CAISESPLNQPQHF. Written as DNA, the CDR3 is TGTGCCATCAGTGAGTCGCCCCTGAATCAGCCCCAGCATTTT.

The CDR3 bases are TGTGCCAGCGGCCTGCGGGGTAGCGGCTACACCTTC. Its translation is CASGLRGSGYTF. The rearrangement links TRBV6-5 to TRBJ1-2; unclear D gene. This CDR3 contains 12 residues. Trimming removed 8 bases from V and 8 bases from J, with 15 bases in between. Germline V lookup: CDR1 MNHEY, CDR2 SVGAGI.

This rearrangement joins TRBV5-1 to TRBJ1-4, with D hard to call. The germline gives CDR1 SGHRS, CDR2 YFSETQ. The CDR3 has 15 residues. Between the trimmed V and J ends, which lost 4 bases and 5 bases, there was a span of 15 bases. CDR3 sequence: CASSREGSLNEKLFF. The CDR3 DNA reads TGCGCCAGCAGCAGAGAGGGATCATTAAATGAAAAACTGTTTTTT.

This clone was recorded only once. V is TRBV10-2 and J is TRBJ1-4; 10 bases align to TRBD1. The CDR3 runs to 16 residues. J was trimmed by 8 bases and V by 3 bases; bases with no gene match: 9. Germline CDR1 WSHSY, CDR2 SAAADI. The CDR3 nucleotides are TGCGCCAGCAGTGAACCGGGACAGGGGTCGGGAGAAAAACTGTTTTTT. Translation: CASSEPGQGSGEKLFF.

The DNA for the CDR3 is TGTGCCAGCTCACCACCGGATCTGGGTTATACGCAGTATTTT. This sequence encodes CASSPPDLGYTQYF. The chain links TRBV18 to TRBJ2-3; D remains ambiguous. Trimming took 0 bases from V and 7 from J, leaving 11 bases between them. The CDR3 length is 14 residues. In germline, CDR1 is KGHSH, CDR2 LQKENI.

DNA for the CDR3: TGCGCCAGCAGTGAGTGGAGGGACCAGGGGGAAGCTTTCTTT. Residues: CASSEWRDQGEAFF. The rearrangement joins TRBV10-2 to TRBJ1-1; tentatively, D is TRBD1 (6 bases). The germline CDR1 and CDR2 sequences are WSHSY and SAAADI. CDR3 length: 14 residues. Trimming pared 1 base from V and 8 bases from J, leaving 14 bases between.

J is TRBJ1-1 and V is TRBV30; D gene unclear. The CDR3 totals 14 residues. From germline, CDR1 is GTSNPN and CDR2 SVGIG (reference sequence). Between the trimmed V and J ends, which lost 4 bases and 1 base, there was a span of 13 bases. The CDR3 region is CAWNEGIGNTEAFF. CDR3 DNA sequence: TGTGCCTGGAATGAAGGGATTGGGAACACTGAAGCTTTCTTT.